These 29 T cell receptor beta chains originate from one sample sequenced in a study of T cells in women clearing cervical HPV infection. Sequencing was performed with immunoSEQ multiplex PCR; in TCRdb, only in-frame clones are kept and a portion is missing. This sample contains roughly 49,000 clones. Sample: blood buffy coat. These receptors were obtained from a woman between 18 and 69 years old with a cervical HPV16 infection that either progressed to CIN3+ or cleared (not recorded which).

The CDR3 protein is CASNGDRGTLPGANVLTF. CDR3 bases read: TGTGCCAGTAACGGAGACAGGGGTACCCTCCCTGGGGCCAACGTC. The chain uses TRBV19 and TRBJ2-6; 8 positions match TRBD1. The read stops 3 residues short of the end of the CDR3; the missing end is completed from the germline J gene. Germline CDR1 reads LNHDA; CDR2 reads SQIVND (reference sequence). The CDR3 is made up of 18 amino acids. Germline trimming cut 7 bases from V and 2 bases from J; bases unmatched to any gene: 13. Filled out from reference TRBV19 and TRBJ2-6, the complete variable domain reads DGGITQSPKYLFRKEGQNVTLSCEQNLNHDAMYWYRQDPGQGLRLIYYSQIVNDFQKGDIAEGYSVSREKKESFPLTVTSAQKNPTAFYLCASNGDRGTLPGANVLTFGAGSRLTVL.

A note on this clone: The read ends 3 residues shy of where the CDR3 ends; the end is completed using the germline J gene. The chain uses TRBV5-1 and TRBJ2-7, with 10 nucleotides matching TRBD1. Germline V gene lookup returns CDR1 SGHRS and CDR2 YFSETQ. With V trimmed by 3 bases and J by 2 bases, 2 bases remained unmatched. The CDR3 is made up of 14 amino acids. The part of the CDR3 DNA that was read is TGCGCCAGCAGCTCCGGACAGGGGGCCTACGAG. Its protein product is CASSSGQGAYE. The full-length CDR3 reads as CASSSGQGAYEQYF. Drawing the rest from reference TRBV5-1 and TRBJ2-7, the complete variable domain is KAGVTQTPRYLIKTRGQQVTLSCSPISGHRSVSWYQQTPGQGLQFLFEYFSETQRNKGNFPGRFSGRQFSNSRSEMNVSTLELGDSALYLCASSSGQGAYEQYFGPGTRLTVT.

CDR3 DNA (partial): TGTGCCAGTACCCGGGACAGGGGAACCGAAAAA. Protein product: CASTRDRGTEK. The complete CDR3 sequence is CASTRDRGTEKLFF. The chain couples TRBV19 to TRBJ1-4; TRBD1 matches 10 bases. The CDR3 end lies 3 residues beyond the end of the read and is filled in from the germline J gene. Trimming at V came to 7 bases and at J to 8 bases, leaving 7 bases not matched to a gene. Per the germline V gene, CDR1 is LNHDA and CDR2 is SQIVND (reference sequence). The CDR3 loop spans 14 amino acids.

Concerning this clone: The sequence runs out 3 residues before the end of the CDR3; the remainder is reconstructed from the germline J gene. The chain carries TRBV28 and TRBJ2-7, with 9 bases fitting TRBD1. CDR3 size: 14 residues. After removal of 5 bases from V and 2 bases from J, the junction contained 4 bases not matched to a gene. Germline V gives CDR1 MDHEN, CDR2 SYDVKM. CDR3 DNA (partial): TGTGCCAGCAGTACCGGGACAGGGCCCTACGAG. It encodes CASSTGTGPYE. The complete CDR3 reads CASSTGTGPYEQYF.

A remark on this clone: Read coverage stops 3 residues before the CDR3 terminus; the germline J gene supplies the remainder. The chain combines TRBV5-1 with TRBJ2-2; 8 nucleotides align to TRBD1. V lost 1 base and J lost 4; bases outside the gene matches: 9. The CDR3 has 17 residues. The germline V gene has CDR1 SGHRS and CDR2 YFSETQ. Partial CDR3 DNA: TGCGCCAGCAGCTTGCTGCGGCAGGGGGCGAGCACCGGGGAG. It codes for CASSLLRQGASTGE. The entire CDR3 reads CASSLLRQGASTGELFF.

As for this clone: The sequenced fragment ends 3 residues before the CDR3 boundary, so the rest is inferred from the germline J gene. This chain uses TRBV18 with TRBJ1-2, with 7 bases matching TRBD1. Germline CDR1 KGHSH, CDR2 LQKENI. The CDR3 sequence is 15 residues long. The DNA read from the CDR3 is TGTGCCAGCCGCTCAGGGACAGAAGTACCGCACGAC. Translation: CASRSGTEVPHD. The whole CDR3 region reads CASRSGTEVPHDYTF.

CDR3 bases read: TGCAGCGCCCGACAGGGAACGAGCACTGAA. Translated: CSARQGTSTE. In full, the CDR3 is CSARQGTSTEAFF. The rearrangement uses TRBV29-1 and TRBJ1-1; TRBD1 aligns across 7 bases. The read stops 3 residues short of the end of the CDR3; the missing end is completed from the germline J gene. Germline CDR1 SQVTM, CDR2 ANQGSEA. V lost 7 bases to trimming and J lost 4 bases; unmatched junction nucleotides: 9. The CDR3 has 13 amino acids.

A word on this clone: From the germline J gene comes the end of the CDR3, since the read stops 3 residues before it. The chain has TRBV4-1 and TRBJ1-4; possible D gene TRBD1, 5 bases. The CDR3 spans 15 residues. Germline CDR1 is MGHRA and CDR2 is YSYEKL. The V end was cut by 0 bases, the J end by 8 bases, with 13 bases between. Incomplete CDR3 DNA: TGCGCCAGCAGCCAAGATTCGGGGGGTGACGAAAAA. Its protein product is CASSQDSGGDEK. The CDR3 as a whole reads CASSQDSGGDEKLFF.

Regarding this clone: The DNA ends 3 residues before the CDR3 does, and the rest of the CDR3 is filled in from the germline J gene. This rearrangement joins TRBV2 to TRBJ2-3; a weak D match, TRBD1 (6 bases). V was pared by 4 bases and J by 4 bases, with 12 bases between. There are 14 residues in the CDR3. Germline lookup yields CDR1 SNHLY and CDR2 FYNNEI. CDR3 DNA (partial): TGTGCCAGCAGTGCGTACAGGGCGGCAGATACG. It yields the protein CASSAYRAADT. The whole CDR3 sequence reads CASSAYRAADTQYF. Complete variable domain (other parts from reference TRBV2 and TRBJ2-3): EPEVTQTPSHQVTQMGQEVILRCVPISNHLYFYWYRQILGQKVEFLVSFYNNEISEKSEIFDDQFSVERPDGSNFTLKIRSTKLEDSAMYFCASSAYRAADTQYFGPGTRLTVL.

As for this clone: The missing CDR3 end, 3 residues past where the read stops, is filled in from the germline J gene. The chain carries TRBV18 and TRBJ2-2; tentatively, D is TRBD1 (5 bases). The CDR3 runs 16 residues. Germline V CDR1 and CDR2: KGHSH, LQKENI. V gave up 3 bases and J gave up 5 bases, with 16 bases separating them. The covered CDR3 bases are TGTGCCAGCTCACCTCAAGGGGCGAAGGGAACCGGGGAG. This gives the protein CASSPQGAKGTGE. The entire CDR3 protein reads CASSPQGAKGTGELFF.

Notes on this clone: The read stops 3 residues short of the end of the CDR3; the missing end is completed from the germline J gene. The gene calls are TRBV7-3 and TRBJ2-3; 10 bases agree with TRBD1. The CDR3 totals 14 residues. Unmatched junction bases numbered 3, after V lost 5 bases and J lost 4 bases. The germline CDR1 and CDR2 sequences are SGHTA and FQGTGA. CDR3 protein: CASSVGQGADTQYF. The CDR3 bases that were read are TGTGCCAGCAGCGTCGGACAGGGGGCAGATACG.

Incomplete CDR3 DNA: TGTGCCATCAGTGGTGACAGGGGGATGGGTTCACCC. This encodes CAISGDRGMGSP. The whole CDR3 sequence reads CAISGDRGMGSPLHF. The chain has TRBV10-3 and TRBJ1-6; 9 bases line up with TRBD1. The read falls 3 residues short of the CDR3 end, and the missing part is taken from the germline J gene. Germline V gene sequence: CDR1 ENHRY, CDR2 SYGVKD. This CDR3 is built from 15 residues. Trimming removed 4 bases from V and 9 bases from J; junction bases left unmatched: 7.

A remark on this clone: The CDR3 goes on 3 residues after the read ends, and that part is filled in from the germline J gene. This chain joins TRBV6-4 and TRBJ1-2; a possible D gene is TRBD1 (6 bases). Looked up from germline, CDR1 is MRHNA and CDR2 is SNTAGT. This CDR3 region has 10 residues. The DNA read from the CDR3 is TGTGCCAGCAGTACAGGGAGC. This gives the protein CASSTGS. The whole CDR3 sequence reads CASSTGSYTF.

The part of the CDR3 DNA that was read is TGTGCCAGTAGACAACCGATTTCTGGGGCCAACGTC. Amino acid sequence: CASRQPISGANV. The full CDR3 sequence reads CASRQPISGANVLTF. The chain recombines TRBV19 with TRBJ2-6; no clear D. The read finishes 3 residues shy of the CDR3 end, and the germline J gene is used to complete it. The ends were cut back, 6 bases at V and 1 base at J, with 10 bases in the middle. Germline V lookup: CDR1 LNHDA, CDR2 SQIVND (reference sequence). This CDR3 contains 15 residues.

A word on this clone: The read gets to within 3 residues of the CDR3 end, and the germline J gene fills in the rest. The J gene is TRBJ1-1, the V gene TRBV29-1, with D possibly being TRBD1 (6 bases). There are 10 residues in the CDR3. Germline CDR1 SQVTM, CDR2 ANQGSEA. CDR3 DNA (partial): TGCAGCGTTGTAGAGGGGGGA. It yields the protein CSVVEGG. The complete CDR3 sequence is CSVVEGGAFF. Full variable domain (missing parts from reference TRBV29-1 and TRBJ1-1): SAVISQKPSRDICQRGTSLTIQCQVDSQVTMMFWYRQQPGQSLTLIATANQGSEATYESGFVIDKFPISRPNLTFSTLTVSNMSPEDSSIYLCSVVEGGAFFGQGTRLTVV.

Turning to this clone: The sequence runs out 3 residues before the end of the CDR3; the remainder is reconstructed from the germline J gene. This chain joins TRBV18 and TRBJ1-4; no clear D gene. This CDR3 has 12 amino acids. Germline loops: CDR1 KGHSH, CDR2 LQKENI. The sequenced part of the CDR3 DNA is TGTGCCAGCTCCTCGACGGGTGGCCAA. It yields the protein CASSSTGGQ. From start to end, the CDR3 is CASSSTGGQLFF.

For this clone: The CDR3 goes on 3 residues after the read ends, and that part is filled in from the germline J gene. The chain is built from TRBV19 and TRBJ2-1, with D tentatively TRBD1 (5 bases). The CDR3 totals 14 residues. V was pared by 1 base and J by 8 bases, with 12 bases between. Germline V gives CDR1 LNHDA, CDR2 SQIVND (reference sequence). The CDR3 bases that were read are TGTGCCAGTAGTATAGCTACAGGTGCGGATGAG. Its protein is CASSIATGADE. The CDR3, in full, reads CASSIATGADEQFF.

On this clone: The read is 3 residues too short to cover the CDR3 end, so that end is filled in from the germline J gene. The J gene is TRBJ2-7, the V gene TRBV20-1; D not certain. The CDR3 spans 13 residues. Germline V lookup: CDR1 DFQATT, CDR2 SNEGSKA (reference sequence). V lost 0 bases to trimming and J lost 2 bases, with 8 bases between them. CDR3 sequence: CSARDRSAYEQYF. The DNA read from the CDR3 is TGCAGTGCTAGAGACAGGTCCGCCTACGAG.

Turning to this clone: From the germline J gene comes the end of the CDR3, since the read stops 3 residues before it. The gene calls are TRBV27 and TRBJ2-6; 12 bases map to TRBD1. This CDR3 is built from 18 residues. V gave up 5 bases and J gave up 2 bases; unmatched junction bases: 7. Germline CDR1 is MNHEY and CDR2 is SMNVEV (reference sequence). CDR3 DNA (partial): TGTGCCAGCAGTACCTCCGGGACAGGGGGCACTGGGGCCAACGTC. Residues: CASSTSGTGGTGANV. The entire CDR3 protein reads CASSTSGTGGTGANVLTF.

As concerns this clone: The CDR3 end lies 3 residues beyond the end of the read and is filled in from the germline J gene. The J gene is TRBJ1-2, the V gene TRBV18; a possible D gene is TRBD1 (6 bases). This CDR3 is built from 13 residues. Trimming took 2 bases from V and 2 from J, leaving 6 bases between them. Germline V CDR1 and CDR2: KGHSH, LQKENI. CDR3: CASSPDRNYGYTF. The covered CDR3 bases are TGTGCCAGCTCACCAGACAGGAACTATGGC.

As regards this clone: The observed sequence ends 3 residues before the CDR3 terminus, with the missing tail filled in from the germline J gene. This chain uses TRBV19 with TRBJ2-2; 11 nucleotides agree with TRBD1. With V trimmed by 3 bases and J by 4 bases, 1 base remained unmatched. Germline V gene sequence: CDR1 LNHDA, CDR2 SQIVND (reference sequence). The CDR3 totals 15 residues. The CDR3 sequence is CASSMGQGGTGELFF. CDR3 bases read: TGTGCCAGTAGTATGGGACAGGGGGGCACCGGGGAG.

As to this clone: The read terminates 3 residues before the CDR3 end, so the remaining end is supplied by the germline J gene. J is TRBJ2-2 and V is TRBV5-1, with 8 bases matching TRBD1. The CDR3 contains 15 residues. In germline, CDR1 is SGHRS, CDR2 YFSETQ. CDR3 loop: CASRGQGTGNEKLFF. The CDR3 bases that were read are TGCGCCAGCAGAGGACAGGGAACGGGTAATGAAAAG.

Comments on this clone: The CDR3 is cut off 3 residues early in the read; its end comes from the germline J gene. The rearrangement links TRBV4-1 to TRBJ1-5; maybe TRBD1 (6 bases). The CDR3 contains 16 residues. Germline CDR1 reads MGHRA; CDR2 reads YSYEKL. The germline V and J ends were trimmed by 3 bases and 1 base, with 13 bases remaining between them. The CDR3 DNA, read in part, is TGCGCCAGCAGCCAGATACAGGGAAAGAGCAATCAGCCC. Translation: CASSQIQGKSNQP. The whole CDR3 protein is CASSQIQGKSNQPQHF.

Remarks on this clone: The CDR3 goes on 3 residues after the read ends, and that part is filled in from the germline J gene. The genes are TRBV9 and TRBJ2-7; TRBD1 aligns across 7 bases. The CDR3 extends over 15 amino acids. Germline loops: CDR1 SGDLS, CDR2 YYNGEE. Losses at the gene ends were 3 bases for V and 5 bases for J; bases not matched to a gene: 11. CDR3 bases read: TGTGCCAGCAGCGAAAAACAGGGGAGTTTACACGAG. Translated: CASSEKQGSLHE. The complete CDR3 reads CASSEKQGSLHEQYF.

Concerning this clone: Sequencing ends 3 residues short of the CDR3 end; the germline J gene provides the rest. V is TRBV14 and J is TRBJ2-3; D uncertain. This CDR3 is 11 amino acids long. The germline V and J ends were trimmed by 4 bases and 8 bases, with 7 bases remaining between them. Germline loops: CDR1 SGHDN, CDR2 FVKESK. CDR3 bases read: TGTGCCAGCAGCCTTAAGGGTACG. It yields the protein CASSLKGT. The whole CDR3 protein reads CASSLKGTQYF.

Comment on this clone: The CDR3 extends 3 residues past the end of the read, so its final part is completed from the germline J gene. This chain links TRBV3-1 (or the pseudogene TRBV3-2) with TRBJ1-6; 7 bases are a match to TRBD1. CDR3 length equals 14 residues. The J segment lost 5 bases and the V segment lost 5 bases, leaving 3 bases of the junction unmatched. Per the germline V gene, CDR1 is LGHDT and CDR2 is YNNKEL (reference sequence). The CDR3 DNA, read in part, is TGTGCCAGCAGCTTCGGGACAGATAATTCACCC. Its translation is CASSFGTDNSP. The entire CDR3 protein reads CASSFGTDNSPLHF.

Concerning this clone: The CDR3 is cut off 3 residues early in the read; its end comes from the germline J gene. The chain carries TRBV14 and TRBJ2-6; no firm D call. Per the germline V gene, CDR1 is SGHDN and CDR2 is FVKESK. This CDR3 contains 16 residues. V was shortened by 0 bases and J by 1 base, with 7 bases between the two germline ends. The sequenced part of the CDR3 DNA is TGTGCCAGCAGCCAAGAGGGCGAATCTGGGGCCAACGTC. Translation: CASSQEGESGANV. In full, the CDR3 is CASSQEGESGANVLTF.

Notes on this clone: The sequence runs out 3 residues before the end of the CDR3; the remainder is reconstructed from the germline J gene. The V gene is TRBV20-1, the J gene TRBJ2-3, with D perhaps matching TRBD1 (5 bases). The CDR3 extends over 15 amino acids. Per the germline V gene, CDR1 is DFQATT and CDR2 is SNEGSKA (reference sequence). The DNA read from the CDR3 is TGCAGTGCTAGAGAAAGGCAGGGTGGCAATCAGCCG. It specifies CSARERQGGNQP. The full CDR3 is CSARERQGGNQPQYF.

About this clone itself: From the germline J gene comes the end of the CDR3, since the read stops 3 residues before it. This chain connects TRBV5-1 to TRBJ1-6; the match to TRBD1 covers 8 bases. Germline V gene data show CDR1 as SGHRS and CDR2 as YFSETQ. This CDR3 has 15 residues. With V trimmed by 2 bases and J by 7 bases, 5 bases remained unmatched. CDR3 residues: CASSFSTGENSPLHF. The sequenced CDR3 bases are TGCGCCAGCAGCTTCTCGACAGGGGAGAATTCACCC.